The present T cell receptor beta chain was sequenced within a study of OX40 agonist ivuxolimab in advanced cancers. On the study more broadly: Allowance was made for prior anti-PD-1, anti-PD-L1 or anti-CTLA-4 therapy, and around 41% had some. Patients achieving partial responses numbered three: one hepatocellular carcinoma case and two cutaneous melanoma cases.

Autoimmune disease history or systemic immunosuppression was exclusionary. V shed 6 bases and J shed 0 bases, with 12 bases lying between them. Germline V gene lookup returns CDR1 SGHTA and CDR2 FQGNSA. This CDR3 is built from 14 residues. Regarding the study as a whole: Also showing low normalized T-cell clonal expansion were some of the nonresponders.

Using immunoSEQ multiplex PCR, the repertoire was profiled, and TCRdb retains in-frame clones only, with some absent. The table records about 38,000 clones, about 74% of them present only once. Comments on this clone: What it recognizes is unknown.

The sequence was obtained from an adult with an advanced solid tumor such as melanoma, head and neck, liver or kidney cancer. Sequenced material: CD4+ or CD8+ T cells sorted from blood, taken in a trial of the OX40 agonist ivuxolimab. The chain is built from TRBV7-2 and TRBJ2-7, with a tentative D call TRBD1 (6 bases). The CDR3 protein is CASRITGSSYEQYF. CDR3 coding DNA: TGTGCCAGCAGGATTACAGGGAGCTCCTACGAGCAGTACTTC.